Each of the 13 T cell receptor beta chains below was sequenced from the same sample in a study of blood T cell repertoires in COVID-19. Generated by immunoSEQ multiplex PCR, the TCRdb table keeps only in-frame clones and is missing some. The repertoire holds some 50,000 clones, with roughly nine tenths as singletons. Sequenced: peripheral blood. These receptors were collected from a woman in her seventies with active COVID-19.

The rearrangement links TRBV5-1 to TRBJ2-5, with 8 nucleotides matching TRBD2. This CDR3 region has 13 residues. Per the germline V gene, CDR1 is SGHRS and CDR2 is YFSETQ. V lost 6 bases and J lost 1; bases outside the gene matches: 2. CDR3: CASKAGVQETQYF. The CDR3 region has the DNA TGCGCCAGCAAAGCGGGAGTCCAAGAGACCCAGTACTTC.

The chain is built from TRBV7-2 and TRBJ2-7, with 7 bases that match TRBD1. V shed 5 bases, J shed 3 bases, and the junction held 7 bases outside the gene matches. Germline values: CDR1 SGHTA, CDR2 FQGNSA. The CDR3 consists of 14 residues. CDR3 DNA: TGTGCCAGCAGCGCATACAGGGGCAACTACGAGCAGTACTTC. Amino acids: CASSAYRGNYEQYF.

This clone was seen only once. The chain joins TRBV11-2 to TRBJ1-5; 10 positions agree with TRBD1. CDR1 and CDR2 from the germline V gene are SGHAT and FQNNGV. Trimming at V came to 2 bases and at J to 2 bases, leaving 3 bases not matched to a gene. The CDR3 runs to 16 residues. CDR3 nucleotides: TGTGCCAGCAGCTTACGACAGGGGGCTGGCAATCAGCCCCAGCATTTT. It specifies CASSLRQGAGNQPQHF. Drawing the rest from reference TRBV11-2 and TRBJ1-5, the complete variable domain is EAGVAQSPRYKIIEKRQSVAFWCNPISGHATLYWYQQILGQGPKLLIQFQNNGVVDDSQLPKDRFSAERLKGVDSTLKIQPAKLEDSAVYLCASSLRQGAGNQPQHFGDGTRLSIL.

This sequence joins TRBV11-3 and TRBJ2-5, with TRBD2 as a possible D gene (5 bases). The germline CDR1 and CDR2 sequences are SGHNT and YENEEA. Between the trimmed V and J ends, which lost 3 bases and 1 base, there was a span of 9 bases. This CDR3 has 14 residues. Here the CDR3 reads CASSFLGSQETQYF. CDR3 DNA: TGTGCCAGCAGCTTTCTGGGGAGCCAAGAGACCCAGTACTTC.

The genes are TRBV20-1 and TRBJ1-5, with a weak D call TRBD1 (5 bases). CDR3 length: 16 amino acids. Germline assignment: CDR1 DFQATT and CDR2 SNEGSKA (reference sequence). Trimming took off 3 bases at V and 3 bases at J, with 18 bases between the two ends. CDR3 region: CSASLDRLGLNQPQHF. Here the CDR3 DNA reads TGCAGTGCTAGTTTAGACAGACTAGGCCTCAATCAGCCCCAGCATTTT.

This rearrangement joins TRBV19 to TRBJ2-3; TRBD1 is a possible D gene (6 bases). Trimming pared 8 bases from V and 0 bases from J, leaving 12 bases between. CDR3 size: 14 residues. From germline, CDR1 is LNHDA and CDR2 SQIVND (reference sequence). CDR3 sequence: CASGHRASTDTQYF. Here the CDR3 DNA reads TGTGCCAGTGGTCACAGGGCCAGCACAGATACGCAGTATTTT.

This rearrangement joins TRBV11-2 to TRBJ2-7, with 9 bases fitting TRBD2. With V trimmed by 3 bases and J by 2 bases, 5 bases remained unmatched. The CDR3 covers 15 residues. The V gene's germline CDR1 is SGHAT and CDR2 FQNNGV. The CDR3 DNA reads TGTGCCAGCAGCTTGGCTAGCGGGACCACCTACGAGCAGTACTTC. It codes for CASSLASGTTYEQYF. Drawing the rest from reference TRBV11-2 and TRBJ2-7, the complete variable domain is EAGVAQSPRYKIIEKRQSVAFWCNPISGHATLYWYQQILGQGPKLLIQFQNNGVVDDSQLPKDRFSAERLKGVDSTLKIQPAKLEDSAVYLCASSLASGTTYEQYFGPGTRLTVT.

V and J are TRBV29-1 and TRBJ2-7; the match to TRBD1 covers 8 bases. The ends lost 3 bases at V and 4 bases at J; junction bases unmatched: 8. This CDR3 spans 14 amino acids. Germline V CDR1 and CDR2: SQVTM, ANQGSEA. The CDR3 region has the DNA TGCAGCGTTGACCAATCGGGACAGGCTTACGAGCAGTACTTC. It specifies CSVDQSGQAYEQYF.

The CDR3 nucleotides are TGTGCCAGCAGTACGACTAGCGGCACCTACGAGCAGTACTTC. It specifies CASSTTSGTYEQYF. The rearrangement links TRBV28 to TRBJ2-7, with 9 nucleotides matching TRBD2. V was pared by 5 bases and J by 2 bases, with 4 bases of the junction left unmatched. The length of the CDR3 is 14 residues. The germline CDR1 and CDR2 sequences are MDHEN and SYDVKM.

This clone was counted once. This chain joins TRBV24-1 and TRBJ2-1; the D is unclear. Trimming removed 4 bases at V and 0 bases at J, with 12 bases between. The CDR3 extends over 16 amino acids. Germline V gene data show CDR1 as KGHDR and CDR2 as SFDVKD. The chain's CDR3 is CATSEPGASSYNEQFF. The CDR3 nucleotides read TGTGCCACCAGTGAACCCGGAGCTAGCTCCTACAATGAGCAGTTCTTC.

V is TRBV14 and J is TRBJ1-1; a weak D match, TRBD1 (5 bases). The CDR3 is made up of 14 amino acids. Germline V gene data show CDR1 as SGHDN and CDR2 as FVKESK. V lost 4 bases and J 0 bases, leaving 9 bases between the germline ends. CDR3 region: CASSPLRVNTEAFF. Written as DNA, the CDR3 is TGTGCCAGCAGCCCCCTCAGGGTGAACACTGAAGCTTTCTTT.

The rearrangement joins TRBV10-3 to TRBJ2-5; 11 positions match TRBD2. The CDR3 is 17 amino acids. V gave up 4 bases and J gave up 2 bases; unmatched junction bases: 9. Germline V gene data show CDR1 as ENHRY and CDR2 as SYGVKD. The CDR3 here is CAISGGGSGRAQETQYF. DNA for the CDR3: TGTGCCATCAGTGGGGGAGGTAGCGGGAGGGCACAAGAGACCCAGTACTTC.

The CDR3 loop is CAWGEDRAYEQYF. CDR3 DNA sequence: TGTGCCTGGGGGGAAGACAGGGCGTACGAGCAGTACTTC. The chain links TRBV30 to TRBJ2-7; 7 bases are shared with TRBD1. Germline trimming cut 5 bases from V and 4 bases from J; bases unmatched to any gene: 8. CDR1 is GTSNPN, CDR2 SVGIG, per germline (reference sequence). This CDR3 contains 13 residues.